The 24 T cell receptor beta chains presented below share a single source sample, sequenced in a study of Graves' ophthalmopathy and Graves' hyperthyroidism. Researchers took RNA transcripts and amplified TCR beta CDR3 regions from them. First-round RT-PCR employed HTBI primers, with a second-round multiplex PCR after it. MiXCR, run by TCRdb on the multiplex PCR reads, gives a single entry per CDR3 protein. The sample holds about 620,000 distinct CDR3 sequences, around a fifth seen once. Source material: peripheral blood. The receptors here all came from a woman aged 18 to 35 with stable Graves' hyperthyroidism. Some clones in this sample may be carry-over from other donors' samples.

This clonotype came up many times. This chain connects TRBV7-8 to TRBJ2-7; 7 bases are a match to TRBD2. The germline gives CDR1 SGHVS, CDR2 FQNEAQ. The CDR3 length is 16 residues. The ends lost 6 bases at V and 2 bases at J; junction bases unmatched: 13. The CDR3 reads CASSLQGRGGPYEQYF. CDR3 nucleotides: TGTGCCAGCAGTCTCCAAGGGAGGGGAGGGCCCTACGAGCAGTACTTC.

This clonotype was counted at least ten times. The chain employs TRBV12-3 or TRBV12-4 and TRBJ2-7; 9 bases are shared with TRBD1. V lost 5 bases, J lost 1 base, and 9 bases stayed unmatched. This CDR3 has 16 residues. CDR3: CASSPGTGILSYEQYF. The DNA for the CDR3 is TGTGCCAGCAGTCCCGGGACAGGGATTTTATCCTACGAGCAGTACTTC.

The rearrangement joins TRBV2 to TRBJ2-2; D possibly corresponds to TRBD1 (5 bases). The CDR3 is 14 residues long. Germline lookup yields CDR1 SNHLY and CDR2 FYNNEI. V was pared by 6 bases and J by 2 bases, with 10 bases between. The CDR3 bases are TGTGCCAGCAGAGTCGACAGAAACACCGGGGAGCTGTTTTTT. This translates into CASRVDRNTGELFF.

This chain connects TRBV12-3 or TRBV12-4 to TRBJ1-2; TRBD1 matches at 7 bases. The V gene end was trimmed by 5 bases and the J gene end by 4 bases; junction bases not matched to a gene: 13. The CDR3 loop spans 16 amino acids. The CDR3 DNA is TGTGCCAGCAGTCCCCTGGGGGACAGTCAATTCTATGGCTACACCTTC. Its translation is CASSPLGDSQFYGYTF.

This clonotype was seen ten or more times. CDR3 DNA: TGTGCCAGCAGTGGAGAGACAGGAACCGGGGAGCTGTTTTTT. Protein sequence: CASSGETGTGELFF. This sequence joins TRBV2 and TRBJ2-2; TRBD1 might be the D (6 bases). CDR1 and CDR2 (germline): SNHLY, FYNNEI. Between the trimmed V and J ends, which lost 4 bases and 5 bases, there was a span of 11 bases. CDR3 length: 14 amino acids.

This clonotype was recorded a few times. The chain couples TRBV29-1 to TRBJ2-4; 13 bases are shared with TRBD2. This CDR3 comprises 13 residues. Looked up from germline, CDR1 is SQVTM and CDR2 is ANQGSEA. The ends lost 6 bases at V and 5 bases at J; junction bases unmatched: 1. DNA for the CDR3: TGCAGCGTGGGGACTAGCGGGGAAAACATTCAGTACTTC. Translating gives CSVGTSGENIQYF.

The chain recombines TRBV7-2 with TRBJ2-5; no firm D call. CDR3 size: 14 residues. Germline V gene sequence: CDR1 SGHTA, CDR2 FQGNSA. V lost 1 base and J lost 1, with 7 bases in between. In DNA form, the CDR3 reads TGTGCCAGCAGCTTAGACGGTACCCAAGAGACCCAGTACTTC. This gives the protein CASSLDGTQETQYF.

The chain is built from TRBV12-3 or TRBV12-4 and TRBJ1-2; D is unclear. The CDR3 contains 15 residues. V was shortened by 6 bases and J by 6 bases, with 20 bases between the two germline ends. The CDR3 sequence is CASSTWEEGRDGYTF. The CDR3 DNA reads as TGTGCCAGCAGCACGTGGGAAGAGGGTAGGGATGGCTACACCTTC.

This clonotype was detected many times. The chain has TRBV28 and TRBJ1-1; D gene ambiguous. Trimming shortened V by 3 bases and J by 1 base, and 21 bases separated the two germline ends. Germline V gives CDR1 MDHEN, CDR2 SYDVKM. This CDR3 region has 18 residues. The chain's CDR3 is CASSFSGLGAQKNTEAFF. CDR3 in DNA: TGTGCCAGCAGTTTCTCGGGATTGGGTGCTCAAAAGAACACTGAAGCTTTCTTT.

This clonotype was seen at least ten times. The genes are TRBV20-1 and TRBJ2-7; 12 bases map to TRBD2. The ends lost 3 bases at V and 3 bases at J; junction bases unmatched: 6. CDR1 is DFQATT and CDR2 is SNEGSKA in the germline V gene (reference sequence). The CDR3 length is 15 residues. CDR3 sequence reads: CSASPLAGGLYEQYF. CDR3 coding DNA: TGCAGTGCTAGCCCTCTAGCGGGGGGGCTCTACGAGCAGTACTTC.

This chain links TRBV12-3 or TRBV12-4 with TRBJ1-2, with a possible D match to TRBD1 (5 bases). V gave up 4 bases and J gave up 7 bases, with 13 bases separating them. The CDR3 covers 13 residues. CDR3 sequence (DNA): TGTGCCAGCAGTTGGGGACTGTTTCCTGGCTACACCTTC. This sequence encodes CASSWGLFPGYTF.

This chain joins TRBV30 and TRBJ2-2; D gene uncertain. There are 13 residues in the CDR3. With 4 bases removed from V and 4 bases from J, the gap between germline ends came to 10 bases. The germline CDR1 and CDR2 sequences are GTSNPN and SVGIG (reference sequence). The CDR3, as DNA: TGTGCCTGGAATAGCCAGACCACCGGGGAGCTGTTTTTT. Translated: CAWNSQTTGELFF.

The J gene is TRBJ2-7, the V gene TRBV30; the D gene could be TRBD1 or TRBD2 (5 bases each). Per germline, CDR1 GTSNPN and CDR2 SVGIG (reference sequence). This CDR3 is 13 amino acids long. V was clipped by 0 bases and J by 3 bases, with 9 bases between them. CDR3: CAWSVGTGYEQYF. In DNA form, the CDR3 reads TGTGCCTGGAGTGTGGGGACGGGCTACGAGCAGTACTTC. The full variable domain, completed using reference TRBV30 and TRBJ2-7, is SQTIHQWPATLVQPVGSPLSLECTVEGTSNPNLYWYRQAAGRGLQLLFYSVGIGQISSEVPQNLSASRPQDRQFILSSKKLLLSDSGFYLCAWSVGTGYEQYFGPGTRLTVT.

This clonotype was detected once. The V and J genes are TRBV12-3 or TRBV12-4 and TRBJ1-5; D remains unclear. Trimming removed 5 bases at V and 9 bases at J, with 11 bases between. The CDR3 totals 12 residues. DNA of the CDR3: TGTGCCAGCAGTCGCCCTATGGGGCCCCAGCATTTT. It encodes CASSRPMGPQHF.

This clonotype was observed a single time. This chain joins TRBV7-2 and TRBJ2-2; D ambiguous. This CDR3 is 15 amino acids long. V shed 10 bases and J shed 1 base, with 16 bases lying between them. Per the germline V gene, CDR1 is SGHTA and CDR2 is FQGNSA. Written as DNA, the CDR3 is TGTGCCACTAGGTTCGGCCTGGGGAACACCGGGGAGCTGTTTTTT. It codes for CATRFGLGNTGELFF.

This clonotype appeared a few times. The rearrangement uses TRBV7-2 and TRBJ1-2; TRBD1 might be the D (5 bases). Trimming took off 4 bases at V and 8 bases at J, with 14 bases between the two ends. The CDR3 runs 13 residues. Germline values: CDR1 SGHTA, CDR2 FQGNSA. CDR3 nucleotide sequence: TGTGCCAGCAGCTCAATCAGGGTAGCGGGCTACACCTTC. It translates to CASSSIRVAGYTF. Full variable domain (remainder filled in from reference TRBV7-2 and TRBJ1-2): GAGVSQSPSNKVTEKGKDVELRCDPISGHTALYWYRQSLGQGLEFLIYFQGNSAPDKSGLPSDRFSAERTGGSVSTLTIQRTQQEDSAVYLCASSSIRVAGYTFGSGTRLTVV.

This clonotype showed up just a few times. The V call is TRBV20-1, the J call TRBJ1-2; D is unresolved. Trimming left V 5 bases short and J 1 base short, with 8 bases between. Germline V gives CDR1 DFQATT, CDR2 SNEGSKA (reference sequence). The CDR3 extends over 12 amino acids. The CDR3 DNA is TGCAGTGCTCCGAGTTTTAACTATGGCTACACCTTC. Protein product: CSAPSFNYGYTF.

Remarks on this clonotype: One end of the junction is discordant with germline, which a read error may explain. This rearrangement joins TRBV11-1 to TRBJ2-5; 13 bases agree with TRBD2. Germline values: CDR1 SGHAT, CDR2 FQDESV (reference sequence). This CDR3 spans 18 amino acids. The CDR3 DNA sequence: TGTGCCAGCAGCTCCCCAGGGACTAGCGGGGTAAAGAGAAAGACCCAGCACTTC. Its protein product is CASSSPGTSGVKRKTQHF. Full variable domain (rest looked up from reference TRBV11-1 and TRBJ2-5): EAEVAQSPRYKITEKSQAVAFWCDPISGHATLYWYRQILGQGPELLVQFQDESVVDDSQLPKDRFSAERLKGVDSTLKIQPAELGDSAMYLCASSSPGTSGVKRKTQHFGPGTRLLVL.

The chain links TRBV6-1 to TRBJ2-5; 9 bases agree with TRBD1. The germline V gene has CDR1 MNHNS and CDR2 SASEGT. Trimming cost V 6 bases and J 4 bases; bases outside gene matches: 3. The CDR3 consists of 13 residues. As DNA, the CDR3 is TGTGCCAGCAGGACGACAGGGGGAGAGACCCAGTACTTC. It is translated as CASRTTGGETQYF.

The V call is TRBV30, the J call TRBJ1-6; D may be TRBD1 (6 bases). CDR3 length: 13 amino acids. With 5 bases removed from V and 9 bases from J, the gap between germline ends came to 14 bases. Germline CDR1 reads GTSNPN; CDR2 reads SVGIG (reference sequence). In nucleotides, the CDR3 is TGTGCCTGGCAGACAGGTGGGGGTTCACCCCTCCACTTT. Amino acids: CAWQTGGGSPLHF.

The sample holds one count of this clonotype. The V and J genes are TRBV20-1 and TRBJ1-1; D not resolved. Germline V CDR1 and CDR2: DFQATT, SNEGSKA (reference sequence). This CDR3 comprises 12 residues. V was trimmed by 7 bases and J by 0 bases, leaving 9 bases between them. CDR3 protein: CSDLAMNTEAFF. CDR3 coding DNA: TGCAGTGACCTCGCCATGAACACTGAAGCTTTCTTT.

This clonotype was detected ten times or more. The genes are TRBV4-1 and TRBJ2-7; 8 nucleotides align to TRBD1. The CDR3 extends over 16 amino acids. Germline V gene data show CDR1 as MGHRA and CDR2 as YSYEKL. V gave up 1 base and J gave up 2 bases; unmatched junction bases: 7. The CDR3 loop is CASSQGIVRGPYEQYF. Here the CDR3 DNA reads TGCGCCAGCAGCCAAGGGATCGTCAGGGGGCCCTACGAGCAGTACTTC.

Ten or more counts support this clonotype. CDR3 sequence: CASSVVGQGTASPLHF. CDR3 coding DNA: TGTGCCAGCAGCGTAGTGGGACAGGGCACGGCTTCACCCCTCCACTTT. V and J are TRBV7-2 and TRBJ1-6; 9 bases are a match to TRBD1. There are 16 residues in the CDR3. CDR1 is SGHTA, CDR2 FQGNSA, per germline. V lost 5 bases, J lost 9 bases, and 11 bases stayed unmatched.

This rearrangement joins TRBV19 to TRBJ1-2; 10 bases agree with TRBD1. This CDR3 is built from 16 residues. Germline-derived CDR1 and CDR2 are LNHDA and SQIVND (reference sequence). V lost 3 bases to trimming and J lost 2 bases; unmatched junction nucleotides: 6. The CDR3 loop is CASSMSPTGGNYGYTF. The DNA of the CDR3 is TGTGCCAGTAGTATGTCTCCGACAGGGGGCAACTATGGCTACACCTTC.